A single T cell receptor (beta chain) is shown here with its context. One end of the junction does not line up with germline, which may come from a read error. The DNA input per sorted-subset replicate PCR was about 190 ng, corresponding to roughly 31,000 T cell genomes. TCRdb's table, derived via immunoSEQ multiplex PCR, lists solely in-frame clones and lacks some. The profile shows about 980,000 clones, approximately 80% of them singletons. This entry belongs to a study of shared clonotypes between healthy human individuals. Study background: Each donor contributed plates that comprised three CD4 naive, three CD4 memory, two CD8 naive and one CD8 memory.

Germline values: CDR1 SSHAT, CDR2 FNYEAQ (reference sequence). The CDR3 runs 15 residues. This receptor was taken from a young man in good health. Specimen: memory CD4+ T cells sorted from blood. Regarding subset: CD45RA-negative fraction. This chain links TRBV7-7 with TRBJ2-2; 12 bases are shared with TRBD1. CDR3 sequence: CASSPGQGAAGELFF. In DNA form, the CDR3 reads TGTGCTAGCAGCCCGGGACAGGGGGCTGCCGGGGAGCTGTTTTTT.